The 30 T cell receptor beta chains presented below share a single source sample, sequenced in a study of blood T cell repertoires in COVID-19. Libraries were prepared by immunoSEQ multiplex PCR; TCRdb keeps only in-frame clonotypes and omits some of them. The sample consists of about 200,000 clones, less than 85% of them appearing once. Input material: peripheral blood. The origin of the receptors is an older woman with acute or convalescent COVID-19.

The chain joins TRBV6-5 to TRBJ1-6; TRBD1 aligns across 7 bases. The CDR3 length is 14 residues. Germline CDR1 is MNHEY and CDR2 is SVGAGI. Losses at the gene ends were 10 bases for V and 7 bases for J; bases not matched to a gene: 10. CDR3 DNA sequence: TGTGCCACTTCGAATACAGGGGAAAATTCACCCCTCCACTTT. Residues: CATSNTGENSPLHF.

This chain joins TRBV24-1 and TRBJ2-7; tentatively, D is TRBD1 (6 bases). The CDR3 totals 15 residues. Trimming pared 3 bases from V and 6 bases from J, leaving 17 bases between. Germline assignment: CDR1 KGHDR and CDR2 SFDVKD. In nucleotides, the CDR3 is TGTGCCACCAGTGATCCCGGTACAGGGTCCGGCGAGCAGTACTTC. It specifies CATSDPGTGSGEQYF.

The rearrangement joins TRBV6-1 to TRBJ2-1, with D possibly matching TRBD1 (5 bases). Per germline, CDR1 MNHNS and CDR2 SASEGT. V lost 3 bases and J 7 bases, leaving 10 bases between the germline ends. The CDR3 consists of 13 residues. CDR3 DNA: TGTGCCAGCAGTGAGGCAGGGTGGAATGAGCAGTTCTTC. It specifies CASSEAGWNEQFF.

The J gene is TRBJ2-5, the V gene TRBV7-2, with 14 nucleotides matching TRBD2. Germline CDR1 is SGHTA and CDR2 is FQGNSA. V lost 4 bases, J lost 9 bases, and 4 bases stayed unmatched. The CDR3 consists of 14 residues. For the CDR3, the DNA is TGTGCCAGCAGCTACCGACTAGCGGGAGGGGCCCAGTACTTC. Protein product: CASSYRLAGGAQYF.

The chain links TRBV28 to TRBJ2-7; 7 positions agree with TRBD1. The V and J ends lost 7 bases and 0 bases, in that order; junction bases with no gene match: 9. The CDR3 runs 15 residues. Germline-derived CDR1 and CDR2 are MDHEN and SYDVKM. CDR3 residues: CASIALGQSSYEQYF. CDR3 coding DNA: TGTGCCAGCATAGCCCTGGGACAGAGCTCCTACGAGCAGTACTTC.

In DNA, the CDR3 is TGTGCCAGCAGCTTAGCGAACAGCCAAGCCTCCTACAATGAGCAGTTCTTC. Its protein is CASSLANSQASYNEQFF. The V and J genes are TRBV7-8 and TRBJ2-1; no clear D gene. Germline V gene data show CDR1 as SGHVS and CDR2 as FQNEAQ. The V and J ends lost 0 bases and 0 bases respectively, with 12 bases between them. The CDR3 runs to 17 residues.

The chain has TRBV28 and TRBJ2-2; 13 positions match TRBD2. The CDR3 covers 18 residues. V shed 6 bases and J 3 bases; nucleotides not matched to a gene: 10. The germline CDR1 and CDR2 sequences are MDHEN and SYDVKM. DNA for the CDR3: TGTGCCAGCAGCCATGGACTAGCGGGAGCCTACTACACCGGGGAGCTGTTTTTT. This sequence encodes CASSHGLAGAYYTGELFF.

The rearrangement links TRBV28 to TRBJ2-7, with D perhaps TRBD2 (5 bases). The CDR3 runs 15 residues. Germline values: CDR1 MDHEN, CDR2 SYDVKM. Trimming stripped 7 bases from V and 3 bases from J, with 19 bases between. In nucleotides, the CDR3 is TGTGCCAGCAACCTATCTAGCCGAGTAAACTACGAGCAGTACTTC. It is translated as CASNLSSRVNYEQYF.

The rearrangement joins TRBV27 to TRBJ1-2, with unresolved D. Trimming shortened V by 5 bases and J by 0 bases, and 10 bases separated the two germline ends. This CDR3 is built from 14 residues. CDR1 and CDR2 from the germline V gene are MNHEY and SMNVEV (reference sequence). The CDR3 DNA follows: TGTGCCAGCAGTCCTCAAACAGCTAACTATGGCTACACCTTC. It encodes CASSPQTANYGYTF.

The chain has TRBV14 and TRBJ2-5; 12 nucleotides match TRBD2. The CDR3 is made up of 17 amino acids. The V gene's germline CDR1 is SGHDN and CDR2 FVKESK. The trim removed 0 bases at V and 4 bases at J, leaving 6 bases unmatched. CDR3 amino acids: CASSQDLAGGPRETQYF. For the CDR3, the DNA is TGTGCCAGCAGCCAAGATCTAGCGGGAGGGCCGCGAGAGACCCAGTACTTC.

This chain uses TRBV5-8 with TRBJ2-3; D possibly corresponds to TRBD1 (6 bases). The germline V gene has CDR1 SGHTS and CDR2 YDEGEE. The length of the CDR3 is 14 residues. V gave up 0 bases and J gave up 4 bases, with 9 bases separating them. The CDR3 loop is CASSLDRAADTQYF. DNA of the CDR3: TGTGCCAGCAGCTTGGACAGGGCTGCAGATACGCAGTATTTT. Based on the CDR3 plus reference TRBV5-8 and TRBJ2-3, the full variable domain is EAGVTQSPTHLIKTRGQQATLRCSPISGHTSVYWYQQALGLGLQFLLWYDEGEERNRGNFPPRFSGRQFPNYSSELNVNALELEDSALYLCASSLDRAADTQYFGPGTRLTVL.

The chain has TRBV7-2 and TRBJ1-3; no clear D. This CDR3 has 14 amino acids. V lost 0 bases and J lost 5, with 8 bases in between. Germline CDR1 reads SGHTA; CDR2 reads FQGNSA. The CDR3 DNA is TGTGCCAGCAGCTTAGCACAATCTCGAAACACCATATATTTT. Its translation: CASSLAQSRNTIYF.

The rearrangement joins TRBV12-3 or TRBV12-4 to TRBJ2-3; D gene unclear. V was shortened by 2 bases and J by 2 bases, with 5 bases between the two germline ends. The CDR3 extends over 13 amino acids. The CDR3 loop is CASSLIVTDTQYF. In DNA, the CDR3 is TGTGCCAGCAGTTTAATCGTCACAGATACGCAGTATTTT.

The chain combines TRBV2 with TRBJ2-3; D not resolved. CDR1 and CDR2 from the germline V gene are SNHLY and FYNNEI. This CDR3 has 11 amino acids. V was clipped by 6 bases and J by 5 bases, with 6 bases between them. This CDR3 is CASRVGDTQYF. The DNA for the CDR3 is TGTGCCAGCAGGGTCGGAGATACGCAGTATTTT. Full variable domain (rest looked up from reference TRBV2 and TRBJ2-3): EPEVTQTPSHQVTQMGQEVILRCVPISNHLYFYWYRQILGQKVEFLVSFYNNEISEKSEIFDDQFSVERPDGSNFTLKIRSTKLEDSAMYFCASRVGDTQYFGPGTRLTVL.

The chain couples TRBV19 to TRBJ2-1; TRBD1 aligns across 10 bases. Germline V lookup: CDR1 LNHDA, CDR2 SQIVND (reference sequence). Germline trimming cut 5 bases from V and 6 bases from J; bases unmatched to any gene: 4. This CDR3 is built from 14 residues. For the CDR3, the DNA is TGTGCCAGTAGTGCGGGACAGGGGTTCAATGAGCAGTTCTTC. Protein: CASSAGQGFNEQFF.

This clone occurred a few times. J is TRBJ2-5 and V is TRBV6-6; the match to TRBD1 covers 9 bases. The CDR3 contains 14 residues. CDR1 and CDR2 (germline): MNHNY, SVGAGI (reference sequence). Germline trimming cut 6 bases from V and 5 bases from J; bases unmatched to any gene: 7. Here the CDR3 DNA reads TGTGCCAGCAGCCCCGGGACAGGGACGGAGACCCAGTACTTC. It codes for CASSPGTGTETQYF.

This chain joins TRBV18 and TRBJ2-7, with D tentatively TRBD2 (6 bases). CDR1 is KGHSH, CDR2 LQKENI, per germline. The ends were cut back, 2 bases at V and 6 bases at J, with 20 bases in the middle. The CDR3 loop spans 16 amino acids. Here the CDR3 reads CASSPMMGRTGGEQYF. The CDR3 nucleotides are TGTGCCAGCTCACCAATGATGGGCCGAACCGGGGGCGAGCAGTACTTC.

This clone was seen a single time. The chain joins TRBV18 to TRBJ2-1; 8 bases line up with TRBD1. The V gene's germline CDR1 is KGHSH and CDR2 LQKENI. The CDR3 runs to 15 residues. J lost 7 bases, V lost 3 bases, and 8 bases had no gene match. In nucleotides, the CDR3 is TGTGCCAGCTCACCTGATCAGGGGGCGCTGAATGAGCAGTTCTTC. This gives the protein CASSPDQGALNEQFF. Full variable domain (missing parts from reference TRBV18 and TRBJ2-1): NAGVMQNPRHLVRRRGQEARLRCSPMKGHSHVYWYRQLPEEGLKFMVYLQKENIIDESGMPKERFSAEFPKEGPSILRIQQVVRGDSAAYFCASSPDQGALNEQFFGPGTRLTVL.

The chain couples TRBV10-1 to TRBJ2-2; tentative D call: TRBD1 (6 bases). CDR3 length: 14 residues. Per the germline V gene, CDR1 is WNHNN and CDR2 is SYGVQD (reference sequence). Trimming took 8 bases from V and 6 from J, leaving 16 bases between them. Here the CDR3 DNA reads TGCGCCAGCGGCAGCGGAGAGGGGGCCGGGGAGCTGTTTTTT. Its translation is CASGSGEGAGELFF.

The DNA of the CDR3 is TGTGCCAGCAGCTTAGAGCCGGGAGGCTCACCCCTCCACTTT. Its protein product is CASSLEPGGSPLHF. This chain uses TRBV7-9 with TRBJ1-6, with D uncertain. The germline V gene encodes CDR1 SEHNR and CDR2 FQNEAQ (reference sequence). Trimming stripped 1 base from V and 10 bases from J, with 11 bases between. The CDR3 covers 14 residues.

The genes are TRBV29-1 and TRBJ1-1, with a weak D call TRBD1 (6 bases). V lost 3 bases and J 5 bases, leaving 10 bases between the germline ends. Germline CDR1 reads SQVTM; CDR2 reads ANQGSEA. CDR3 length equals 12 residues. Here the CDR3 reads CSVEQGGTEAFF. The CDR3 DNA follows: TGCAGCGTTGAGCAAGGGGGAACTGAAGCTTTCTTT.

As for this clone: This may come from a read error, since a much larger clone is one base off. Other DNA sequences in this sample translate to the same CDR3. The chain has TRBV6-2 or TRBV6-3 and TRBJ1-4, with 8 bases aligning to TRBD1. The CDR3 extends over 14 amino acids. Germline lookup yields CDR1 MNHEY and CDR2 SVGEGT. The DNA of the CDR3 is TGTGCCAGTAGTTCGGGACAGGCTAATGAAAAACTGTTTTTT. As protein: CASSSGQANEKLFF.

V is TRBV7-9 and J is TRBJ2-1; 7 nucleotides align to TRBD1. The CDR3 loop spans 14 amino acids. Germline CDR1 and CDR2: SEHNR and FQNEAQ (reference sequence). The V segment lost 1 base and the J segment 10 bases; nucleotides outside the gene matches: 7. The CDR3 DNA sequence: TGTGCCAGCAGCTTAGGGGGACAGATCGGCGAGCAGTTCTTC. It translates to CASSLGGQIGEQFF.

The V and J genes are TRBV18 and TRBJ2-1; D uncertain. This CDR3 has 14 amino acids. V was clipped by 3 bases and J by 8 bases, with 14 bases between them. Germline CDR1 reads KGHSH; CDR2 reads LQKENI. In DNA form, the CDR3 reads TGTGCCAGCTCACCTTTTTCCATAGCCGATGAGCAGTTCTTC. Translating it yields CASSPFSIADEQFF.

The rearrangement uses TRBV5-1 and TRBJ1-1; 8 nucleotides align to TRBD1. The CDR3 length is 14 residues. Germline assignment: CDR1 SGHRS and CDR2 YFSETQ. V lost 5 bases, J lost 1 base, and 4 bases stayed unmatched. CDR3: CASRSGQANTEAFF. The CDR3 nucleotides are TGCGCCAGCAGGTCGGGACAGGCGAACACTGAAGCTTTCTTT. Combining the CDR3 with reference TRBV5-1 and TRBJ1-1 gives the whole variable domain KAGVTQTPRYLIKTRGQQVTLSCSPISGHRSVSWYQQTPGQGLQFLFEYFSETQRNKGNFPGRFSGRQFSNSRSEMNVSTLELGDSALYLCASRSGQANTEAFFGQGTRLTVV.

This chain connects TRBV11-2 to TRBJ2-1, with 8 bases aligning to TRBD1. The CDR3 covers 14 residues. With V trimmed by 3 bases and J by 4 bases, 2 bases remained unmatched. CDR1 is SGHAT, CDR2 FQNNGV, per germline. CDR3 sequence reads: CASSFGTGYNEQFF. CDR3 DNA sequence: TGTGCCAGCAGCTTCGGGACAGGTTACAATGAGCAGTTCTTC.

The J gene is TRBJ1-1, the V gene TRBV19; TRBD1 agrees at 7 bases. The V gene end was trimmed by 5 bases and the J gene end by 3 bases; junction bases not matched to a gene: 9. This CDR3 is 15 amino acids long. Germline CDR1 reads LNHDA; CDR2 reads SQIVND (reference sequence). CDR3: CASSSRRRGDTEAFF. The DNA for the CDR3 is TGTGCCAGTAGTTCACGGCGCAGGGGGGACACTGAAGCTTTCTTT.

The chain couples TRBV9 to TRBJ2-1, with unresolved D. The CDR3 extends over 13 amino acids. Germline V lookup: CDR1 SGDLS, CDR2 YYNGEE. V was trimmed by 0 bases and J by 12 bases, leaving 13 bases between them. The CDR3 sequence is CASSVETALRQFF. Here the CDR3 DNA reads TGTGCCAGCAGCGTAGAAACCGCCCTGAGGCAGTTCTTC.

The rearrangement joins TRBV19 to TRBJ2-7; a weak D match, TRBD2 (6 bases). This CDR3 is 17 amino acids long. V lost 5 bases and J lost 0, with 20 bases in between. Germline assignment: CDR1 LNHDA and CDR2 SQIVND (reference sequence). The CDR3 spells CASSRTLWAGNSYEQYF. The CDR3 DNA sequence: TGTGCCAGTAGTCGCACACTTTGGGCGGGGAACTCCTACGAGCAGTACTTC.

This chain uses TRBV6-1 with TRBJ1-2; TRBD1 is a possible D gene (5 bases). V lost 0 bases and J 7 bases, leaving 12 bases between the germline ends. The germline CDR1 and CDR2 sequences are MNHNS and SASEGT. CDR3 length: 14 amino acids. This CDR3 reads CASSEAVTAIGYTF. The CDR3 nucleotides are TGTGCCAGCAGTGAAGCCGTGACAGCTATTGGCTACACCTTC.